These 24 T cell receptor beta chains were sequenced from one sample in a study of blood T cell repertoires in COVID-19. Only in-frame clones appear in the TCRdb table, and some are missing; sequencing was by immunoSEQ multiplex PCR. The data hold 220,000 or so clones, with 90% observed a single time. What was sequenced was PBMCs or T cells enriched from blood (not recorded which). Receptors were obtained from a man aged 25 to 45 who had been exposed to COVID-19.

This sequence joins TRBV9 and TRBJ2-3, with D perhaps matching TRBD1 (5 bases). The germline CDR1 and CDR2 sequences are SGDLS and YYNGEE. The CDR3 is 14 amino acids. The V end was cut by 4 bases, the J end by 1 base, with 10 bases between. The CDR3 is CASSIEGGTDTQYF. DNA for the CDR3: TGTGCCAGCAGCATCGAAGGGGGCACAGATACGCAGTATTTT.

CDR3 in DNA: TGTGCCAGCAGACTAGATTTATCGGGGAGCTACACCTTC. Encoded protein: CASRLDLSGSYTF. The V and J genes are TRBV25-1 and TRBJ1-2; D is unclear. Germline V lookup: CDR1 MGHDK, CDR2 SYGVNS. The CDR3 has 13 residues. The V gene lost 6 bases and the J gene lost 9 bases, with 17 bases spanning the gap.

The rearrangement uses TRBV7-2 and TRBJ1-2; no clear D. The ends were cut back, 5 bases at V and 5 bases at J, with 18 bases in the middle. Germline V lookup: CDR1 SGHTA, CDR2 FQGNSA. The CDR3 is 15 residues long. As DNA, the CDR3 is TGTGCCAGCAGCCCCACCTTAGGACTTCGATATGGCTACACCTTC. This sequence encodes CASSPTLGLRYGYTF.

The chain is built from TRBV4-1 and TRBJ2-5; the D is unclear. Trimming took off 1 base at V and 3 bases at J, with 6 bases between the two ends. CDR1 and CDR2 from the germline V gene are MGHRA and YSYEKL. The CDR3 has 13 residues. In nucleotides, the CDR3 is TGCGCCAGCAGCCAAGGTCGTGAAGAGACCCAGTACTTC. This codes for CASSQGREETQYF.

A remark on this clone: Other DNA sequences in the sample encode the same CDR3. The chain is built from TRBV2 and TRBJ1-2; 10 bases are shared with TRBD1. CDR1 is SNHLY and CDR2 is FYNNEI in the germline V gene. This CDR3 is built from 14 residues. V gave up 5 bases and J gave up 3 bases; unmatched junction bases: 3. DNA for the CDR3: TGTGCCAGCAGTCGGACAGGGGGAGACTATGGCTACACCTTC. It translates to CASSRTGGDYGYTF.

This chain joins TRBV6-5 and TRBJ1-3; TRBD1 aligns across 10 bases. Trimming at V came to 4 bases and at J to 0 bases, leaving 3 bases not matched to a gene. The germline V gene has CDR1 MNHEY and CDR2 SVGAGI. The CDR3 runs 16 residues. The CDR3 DNA is TGTGCCAGCAGTTTGAGGGACAGGGGCTCTGGAAACACCATATATTTT. This gives the protein CASSLRDRGSGNTIYF.

Only one count was recorded for this clone. The gene calls are TRBV6-5 and TRBJ2-7; TRBD2 is a possible D gene (6 bases). This CDR3 is 13 amino acids long. V lost 6 bases to trimming and J lost 5 bases, with 14 bases between them. CDR1 is MNHEY and CDR2 is SVGAGI in the germline V gene. The CDR3 nucleotides are TGTGCCAGCAGAGGGAGCGGGCAGGACGAGCAGTACTTC. It is translated as CASRGSGQDEQYF.

The chain employs TRBV11-2 and TRBJ2-5; a weak D match, TRBD1 (5 bases). The germline V gene has CDR1 SGHAT and CDR2 FQNNGV. V was cut by 3 bases and J by 5 bases, with 16 bases left in between. The CDR3 covers 15 residues. The CDR3 protein is CASSFAGLGQETQYF. The CDR3, as DNA: TGTGCCAGCAGCTTCGCAGGGTTGGGGCAGGAGACCCAGTACTTC.

This chain joins TRBV6-5 and TRBJ1-4, with TRBD1 matching 9 bases. V lost 7 bases to trimming and J lost 3 bases; unmatched junction nucleotides: 6. The CDR3 has 15 amino acids. The germline CDR1 and CDR2 sequences are MNHEY and SVGAGI. CDR3 coding DNA: TGTGCCAGCAATGCGGACAGGGGTGCTAATGAAAAACTGTTTTTT. It codes for CASNADRGANEKLFF.

This clone was recorded once. The V call is TRBV5-1, the J call TRBJ2-5, with D tentatively TRBD2 (5 bases). V lost 6 bases to trimming and J lost 1 base, with 10 bases between them. CDR1 is SGHRS, CDR2 YFSETQ, per germline. This CDR3 has 13 residues. The CDR3 reads CASTQRSQETQYF. The CDR3 region has the DNA TGCGCCAGCACTCAGCGGTCCCAAGAGACCCAGTACTTC.

The CDR3 loop reads CASSLAQGNEQYF. CDR3 DNA sequence: TGTGCCAGCAGCTTAGCACAGGGGAACGAGCAGTACTTC. This chain connects TRBV7-6 to TRBJ2-7; TRBD1 matches at 7 bases. This CDR3 is 13 amino acids long. Trimming at V came to 0 bases and at J to 5 bases, leaving 1 base not matched to a gene. CDR1 and CDR2 (germline): SGHVS, FNYEAQ.

The chain joins TRBV12-5 to TRBJ2-2, with D perhaps TRBD1 (6 bases). Germline assignment: CDR1 LGHNT and CDR2 FRNRAP. This CDR3 spans 14 amino acids. The germline V and J ends were trimmed by 5 bases and 3 bases, with 10 bases remaining between them. Here the CDR3 DNA reads TGTGCTAGTGGTAGGGACACCCACACCGGGGAGCTGTTTTTT. Its protein product is CASGRDTHTGELFF.

The rearrangement uses TRBV27 and TRBJ1-5; D is perhaps TRBD1 (5 bases). Trimming took 5 bases from V and 6 from J, leaving 20 bases between them. The CDR3 extends over 16 amino acids. Per the germline V gene, CDR1 is MNHEY and CDR2 is SMNVEV (reference sequence). The CDR3 region is CASSPSWGVGGQPQHF. CDR3 DNA: TGTGCCAGCAGTCCCTCCTGGGGGGTGGGGGGTCAGCCCCAGCATTTT.

The chain uses TRBV11-1 and TRBJ2-7; D is perhaps TRBD2 (6 bases). CDR3 length: 12 residues. Germline CDR1 reads SGHAT; CDR2 reads FQDESV (reference sequence). Between the trimmed V and J ends, which lost 4 bases and 7 bases, there was a span of 11 bases. The CDR3 sequence is CASSSSESEQYF. The CDR3 region has the DNA TGTGCCAGCAGCTCTAGCGAGTCGGAGCAGTACTTC. The whole variable domain, remainder taken from reference TRBV11-1 and TRBJ2-7, is EAEVAQSPRYKITEKSQAVAFWCDPISGHATLYWYRQILGQGPELLVQFQDESVVDDSQLPKDRFSAERLKGVDSTLKIQPAELGDSAMYLCASSSSESEQYFGPGTRLTVT.

This chain's CDR3 is CASKPTGTYGYTF. The CDR3 DNA is TGTGCCAGCAAACCCACAGGGACCTATGGCTACACCTTC. The V call is TRBV27, the J call TRBJ1-2, with D maybe TRBD1 (6 bases). Germline CDR1 and CDR2: MNHEY and SMNVEV (reference sequence). This CDR3 region has 13 residues. V was trimmed by 7 bases and J by 4 bases, leaving 13 bases between them.

The chain links TRBV27 to TRBJ1-5; TRBD1 might be the D (6 bases). This CDR3 contains 14 residues. Trimming left V 2 bases short and J 4 bases short, with 9 bases between. Germline V gene data show CDR1 as MNHEY and CDR2 as SMNVEV (reference sequence). The CDR3 sequence is CASSLRGTNQPQHF. CDR3 nucleotide sequence: TGTGCCAGCAGTTTAAGGGGGACGAATCAGCCCCAGCATTTT.

This clone was found once. The CDR3 DNA is TGCACCAGCAGCCAATCACAAATCTTT. The encoded protein is CTSSQSQIF. The chain joins TRBV1 to TRBJ2-3; the table's D call, TRBD1, was not checked against the DNA. TRBV1 is an annotated pseudogene. The CDR3 consists of 9 residues.

The chain couples TRBV6-5 to TRBJ2-1, with 7 bases that match TRBD1. The germline gives CDR1 MNHEY, CDR2 SVGAGI. The CDR3 runs to 15 residues. Germline trimming cut 6 bases from V and 2 bases from J; bases unmatched to any gene: 7. Here the CDR3 reads CASRTQTGTYNEQFF. The CDR3 DNA sequence: TGTGCCAGCAGGACCCAGACAGGGACCTACAATGAGCAGTTCTTC.

The CDR3 DNA reads as TGTGCCAGCAGTGAAGGTTCGGGGTCTATCAATGAGCAGTTCTTC. It yields the protein CASSEGSGSINEQFF. The chain recombines TRBV6-1 with TRBJ2-1; the D gene is possibly TRBD2 (5 bases). V was shortened by 1 base and J by 6 bases, with 13 bases between the two germline ends. Germline loops: CDR1 MNHNS, CDR2 SASEGT. The CDR3 runs 15 residues.

This chain uses TRBV6-5 with TRBJ2-7; weak D call: TRBD2 (6 bases). Germline CDR1 and CDR2: MNHEY and SVGAGI. This CDR3 comprises 15 residues. Trimming removed 8 bases from V and 2 bases from J, with 19 bases in between. CDR3 sequence: CASLKGSGEAYEQYF. CDR3 coding DNA: TGTGCCAGCCTAAAAGGGTCCGGGGAGGCCTACGAGCAGTACTTC.

The V gene is TRBV14, the J gene TRBJ1-1; TRBD1 might be the D (6 bases). The CDR3 length is 17 residues. The germline V and J ends were trimmed by 1 base and 5 bases, with 20 bases remaining between them. Germline-derived CDR1 and CDR2 are SGHDN and FVKESK. The CDR3 loop reads CASSQVTRLSRGTEAFF. CDR3 in DNA: TGTGCCAGCAGCCAAGTAACTAGGCTATCGAGGGGGACTGAAGCTTTCTTT.

The chain is built from TRBV11-3 and TRBJ2-5; the D is unclear. There are 14 residues in the CDR3. The germline CDR1 and CDR2 sequences are SGHNT and YENEEA. V lost 0 bases and J lost 3, with 8 bases in between. The DNA of the CDR3 is TGTGCCAGCAGCTTAGATGGGCAAGAAGAGACCCAGTACTTC. Protein product: CASSLDGQEETQYF.

The rearrangement links TRBV20-1 to TRBJ2-3; D is perhaps TRBD1 (5 bases). V was pared by 5 bases and J by 3 bases, with 6 bases between. The CDR3 is 11 residues long. CDR1 is DFQATT and CDR2 is SNEGSKA in the germline V gene (reference sequence). The CDR3 DNA follows: TGCAGTGCTCCAGGGACAGATACGCAGTATTTT. It encodes CSAPGTDTQYF.

This chain connects TRBV6-5 to TRBJ1-1; a possible D gene is TRBD1 (6 bases). V dropped 6 bases and J dropped 4 bases, with 12 bases sitting between them. Germline CDR1 is MNHEY and CDR2 is SVGAGI. The CDR3 consists of 13 residues. Here the CDR3 reads CASSHGQSTEAFF. CDR3 sequence (DNA): TGTGCCAGCAGCCACGGACAGAGCACTGAAGCTTTCTTT.